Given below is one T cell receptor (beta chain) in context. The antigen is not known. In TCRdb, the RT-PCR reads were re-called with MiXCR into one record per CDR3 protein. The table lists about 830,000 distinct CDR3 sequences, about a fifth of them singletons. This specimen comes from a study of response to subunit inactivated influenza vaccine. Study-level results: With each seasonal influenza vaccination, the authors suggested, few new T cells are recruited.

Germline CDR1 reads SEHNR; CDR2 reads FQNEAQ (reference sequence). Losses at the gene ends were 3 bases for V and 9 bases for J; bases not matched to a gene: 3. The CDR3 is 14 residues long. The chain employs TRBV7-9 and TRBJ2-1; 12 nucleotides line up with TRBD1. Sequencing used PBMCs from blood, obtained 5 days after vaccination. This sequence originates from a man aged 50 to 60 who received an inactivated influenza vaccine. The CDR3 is CASSLGQGAFEQFF. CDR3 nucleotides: TGTGCCAGCAGCTTGGGACAGGGGGCTTTTGAGCAGTTCTTC.